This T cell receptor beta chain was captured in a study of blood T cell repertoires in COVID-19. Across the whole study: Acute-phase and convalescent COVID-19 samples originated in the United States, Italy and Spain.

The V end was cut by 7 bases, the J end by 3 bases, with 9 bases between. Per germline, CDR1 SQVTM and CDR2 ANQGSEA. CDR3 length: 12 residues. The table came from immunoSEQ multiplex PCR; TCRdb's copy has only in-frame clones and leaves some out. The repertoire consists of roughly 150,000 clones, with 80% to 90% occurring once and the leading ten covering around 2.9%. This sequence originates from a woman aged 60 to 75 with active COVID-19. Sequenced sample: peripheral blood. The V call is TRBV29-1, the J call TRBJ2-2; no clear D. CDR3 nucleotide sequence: TGCAGCGGCTATACCCACACCGGGGAGCTGTTTTTT. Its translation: CSGYTHTGELFF.